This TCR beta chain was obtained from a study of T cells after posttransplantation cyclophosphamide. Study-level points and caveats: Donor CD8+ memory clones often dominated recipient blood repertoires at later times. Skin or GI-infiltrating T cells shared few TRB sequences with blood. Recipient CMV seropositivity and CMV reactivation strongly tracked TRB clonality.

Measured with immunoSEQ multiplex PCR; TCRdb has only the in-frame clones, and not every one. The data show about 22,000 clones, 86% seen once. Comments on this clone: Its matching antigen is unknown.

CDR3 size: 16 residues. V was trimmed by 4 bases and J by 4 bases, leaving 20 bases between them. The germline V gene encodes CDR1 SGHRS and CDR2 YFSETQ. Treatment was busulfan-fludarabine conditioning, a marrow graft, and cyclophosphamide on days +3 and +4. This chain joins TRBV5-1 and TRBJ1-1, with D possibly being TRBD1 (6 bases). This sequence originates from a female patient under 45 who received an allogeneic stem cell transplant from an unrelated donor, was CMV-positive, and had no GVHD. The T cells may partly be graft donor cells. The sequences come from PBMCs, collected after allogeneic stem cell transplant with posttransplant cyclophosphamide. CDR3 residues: CASSGPGGDSSTEAFF. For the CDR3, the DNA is TGCGCCAGCAGCGGGCCTGGGGGCGATTCGAGCACTGAAGCTTTCTTT.